This T cell receptor (beta chain) derives from a study of blood T cell repertoires in COVID-19. The data were produced by immunoSEQ multiplex PCR, yet TCRdb's version contains in-frame clones alone and is incomplete. The table has 35,000 to 45,000 clones, about 87% seen once. The V and J ends lost 2 bases and 11 bases respectively, with 21 bases between them. Germline V lookup: CDR1 WSHSY, CDR2 SAAADI. The CDR3 runs to 15 residues. The sequence was collected from a human donor in a cohort sampled during active COVID-19. The sequenced sample was peripheral blood. V usage is TRBV10-2 and J usage is TRBJ1-1; D is unresolved. The CDR3 reads CASSEGQLRGTRAFF. The CDR3 DNA reads TGCGCCAGCAGTGAGGGGCAGCTTCGGGGTACGCGGGCTTTCTTT.